The 10 T cell receptor beta chains listed next were all sequenced from one sample in a study of cytomegalovirus exposure and HLA in healthy donors. The PCR had 60 Vbeta and 13 Jbeta primers. Sequencing used immunoSEQ multiplex PCR; TCRdb keeps in-frame clones, though not all of them. The table has some 89,000 clones, 80% to 90% seen once. The sample was PBMCs. The receptors originated from a woman in her thirties in good health and CMV-seronegative.

V usage is TRBV5-5 and J usage is TRBJ1-1, with D maybe TRBD1 (5 bases). This CDR3 has 13 residues. Germline-derived CDR1 and CDR2 are SGHKS and YYEKEE (reference sequence). V lost 7 bases and J 1 base, leaving 11 bases between the germline ends. The CDR3 DNA reads TGTGCCAGCTCTTGGGGCAGGAACACTGAAGCTTTCTTT. Amino acid sequence: CASSWGRNTEAFF.

This chain connects TRBV6-1 to TRBJ2-1; 8 bases match TRBD2. The CDR3 consists of 14 residues. Germline V gene sequence: CDR1 MNHNS, CDR2 SASEGT. V trimming: 4 bases; J trimming: 8 bases; junction bases outside the gene matches: 7. CDR3 nucleotides: TGTGCCAGCAGTGGCCGGGAGGGCCCCGATGAGCAGTTCTTC. As protein: CASSGREGPDEQFF.

This clone has just one count. This chain links TRBV30 with TRBJ2-7; TRBD2 might be the D (6 bases). The germline V and J ends were trimmed by 4 bases and 5 bases, with 15 bases remaining between them. The CDR3 sequence is 13 residues long. Germline CDR1 GTSNPN, CDR2 SVGIG (reference sequence). The CDR3 region is CAWMRAGGNEQYF. CDR3 nucleotide sequence: TGTGCCTGGATGAGAGCGGGTGGCAACGAGCAGTACTTC.

The V call is TRBV2, the J call TRBJ2-3; 12 bases match TRBD2. CDR1 and CDR2 (germline): SNHLY, FYNNEI. V lost 6 bases to trimming and J lost 4 bases; unmatched junction nucleotides: 8. The CDR3 runs to 16 residues. This chain's CDR3 is CASRKPTSGSADTQYF. DNA for the CDR3: TGTGCCAGCAGGAAGCCGACTAGCGGGAGCGCAGATACGCAGTATTTT.

The chain combines TRBV7-3 with TRBJ1-1; D might be TRBD1 (6 bases). In germline, CDR1 is SGHTA, CDR2 FQGTGA. CDR3 size: 13 residues. Trimming removed 6 bases at V and 5 bases at J, with 13 bases between. This CDR3 reads CASRGAGETEAFF. CDR3 in DNA: TGTGCCAGCAGGGGGGCAGGGGAAACTGAAGCTTTCTTT.

The chain is built from TRBV7-9 and TRBJ1-5; tentatively, D is TRBD1 (5 bases). The V end was cut by 1 base, the J end by 4 bases, with 8 bases between. The CDR3 runs to 14 residues. From germline, CDR1 is SEHNR and CDR2 FQNEAQ (reference sequence). The CDR3 is CASSLGGPNQPQHF. Here the CDR3 DNA reads TGTGCCAGCAGCTTAGGGGGCCCGAATCAGCCCCAGCATTTT.

V is TRBV6-1 and J is TRBJ1-4; TRBD1 matches at 8 bases. CDR3 length: 14 residues. V gave up 3 bases and J gave up 8 bases; unmatched junction bases: 5. Germline CDR1 MNHNS, CDR2 SASEGT. CDR3 residues: CASSDRGPREKLFF. The CDR3 nucleotides are TGTGCCAGCAGTGACAGGGGGCCTAGGGAAAAACTGTTTTTT.

V and J are TRBV5-1 and TRBJ2-3; 10 nucleotides align to TRBD2. Germline values: CDR1 SGHRS, CDR2 YFSETQ. After removal of 7 bases from V and 3 bases from J, the junction contained 5 bases not matched to a gene. CDR3 length: 14 residues. The CDR3 DNA is TGCGCCAGCCGACTAGCGGGTGGTACAGATACGCAGTATTTT. Amino acid sequence: CASRLAGGTDTQYF.

V is TRBV5-1 and J is TRBJ2-1, with 8 bases lining up with TRBD2. V lost 4 bases and J lost 7; bases outside the gene matches: 13. Germline V gives CDR1 SGHRS, CDR2 YFSETQ. The CDR3 length is 16 residues. CDR3 sequence reads: CASSHPPGPSGNEQFF. Here the CDR3 DNA reads TGCGCCAGCAGCCACCCCCCGGGACCTAGCGGGAATGAGCAGTTCTTC.

This clone was counted a single time. The chain uses TRBV10-3 and TRBJ2-2; a weak D match, TRBD2 (6 bases). Trimming took off 0 bases at V and 6 bases at J, with 11 bases between the two ends. Germline CDR1 is ENHRY and CDR2 is SYGVKD. This CDR3 is 15 amino acids long. The CDR3: CAISESTGDPGELFF. In nucleotides, the CDR3 is TGTGCCATCAGTGAGTCGACGGGGGACCCCGGGGAGCTGTTTTTT.